The 14 T cell receptor beta chains below were found in one sample sequenced in a study of regulatory and conventional T cells in RAG deficiency. The sorted conventional CD4+ T cells were CD25-low and CD127-high, with genomic DNA sequenced. Clones were read by immunoSEQ multiplex PCR, and TCRdb kept only the in-frame ones, dropping some. Here the sample spans more than 7,000 clones, around 94% being singletons. The sequenced sample was CD4+ effector T cells sorted from blood. The receptor set was obtained from a human donor with RAG deficiency presenting as severe combined immunodeficiency.

CDR3 DNA: TGCAGCGTTGCCTACAGGATTTCCTACAATGAGCAGTTCTTC. Translating gives CSVAYRISYNEQFF. V gene TRBV29-1 combines with J gene TRBJ2-1; weak D call: TRBD1 (5 bases). V lost 4 bases to trimming and J lost 1 base, with 11 bases between them. Germline loops: CDR1 SQVTM, CDR2 ANQGSEA. CDR3 length: 14 amino acids.

This chain connects TRBV9 to TRBJ2-5, with 9 bases that match TRBD1. CDR1 is SGDLS and CDR2 is YYNGEE in the germline V gene. This CDR3 has 15 amino acids. Trimming at V came to 3 bases and at J to 2 bases, leaving 5 bases not matched to a gene. CDR3 sequence: CASSATGTGQETQYF. CDR3 DNA: TGTGCCAGCAGCGCCACCGGGACAGGGCAAGAGACCCAGTACTTC.

The chain joins TRBV19 to TRBJ2-5; D possibly corresponds to TRBD1 (6 bases). V was shortened by 4 bases and J by 5 bases, with 20 bases between the two germline ends. The length of the CDR3 is 16 residues. Germline values: CDR1 LNHDA, CDR2 SQIVND (reference sequence). CDR3 nucleotides: TGTGCCAGTAGTAGTTTCGGGACACTCAAAAGGGAGACCCAGTACTTC. This gives the protein CASSSFGTLKRETQYF.

The chain links TRBV10-3 to TRBJ2-5, with D possibly being TRBD2 (5 bases). The CDR3 sequence is 13 residues long. CDR1 is ENHRY, CDR2 SYGVKD, per germline. Deletions cut 7 bases from V and 4 bases from J, with 13 bases between. Here the CDR3 reads CAITSGFGETQYF. CDR3 sequence (DNA): TGTGCCATCACTTCGGGATTCGGAGAGACCCAGTACTTC.

This rearrangement joins TRBV7-2 to TRBJ2-3; 11 bases agree with TRBD2. V gave up 2 bases and J gave up 4 bases; unmatched junction bases: 5. The CDR3 extends over 16 amino acids. Germline V CDR1 and CDR2: SGHTA, FQGNSA. CDR3: CASSLRLAGGSDTQYF. The CDR3 bases are TGTGCCAGCAGCTTAAGGCTAGCGGGAGGTTCAGATACGCAGTATTTT.

The V call is TRBV7-2, the J call TRBJ2-5; 11 bases match TRBD2. The CDR3 has 14 amino acids. The ends lost 3 bases at V and 4 bases at J; junction bases unmatched: 1. Germline V gives CDR1 SGHTA, CDR2 FQGNSA. CDR3 nucleotides: TGTGCCAGCAGCTTTAGCGGGAGGGGAGAGACCCAGTACTTC. Residues: CASSFSGRGETQYF.

The gene calls are TRBV7-2 and TRBJ2-1; the D gene is possibly TRBD2 (7 bases). The CDR3 sequence is 14 residues long. V lost 5 bases and J lost 4, with 12 bases in between. Germline V gene sequence: CDR1 SGHTA, CDR2 FQGNSA. The CDR3 DNA sequence: TGTGCCAGCAGCCAGAAGGGGGGGTACAATGAGCAGTTCTTC. This gives the protein CASSQKGGYNEQFF. The entire variable domain, with the rest obtained from reference TRBV7-2 and TRBJ2-1, is as follows: GAGVSQSPSNKVTEKGKDVELRCDPISGHTALYWYRQSLGQGLEFLIYFQGNSAPDKSGLPSDRFSAERTGGSVSTLTIQRTQQEDSAVYLCASSQKGGYNEQFFGPGTRLTVL.

This clone was seen a handful of times. V is TRBV10-1 and J is TRBJ2-2; tentatively, D is TRBD2 (6 bases). The CDR3 totals 14 residues. Germline V lookup: CDR1 WNHNN, CDR2 SYGVQD (reference sequence). V lost 0 bases and J lost 4, with 6 bases in between. In nucleotides, the CDR3 is TGCGCCAGCAGTGAGTCGGGGGGCACCGGGGAGCTGTTTTTT. It codes for CASSESGGTGELFF.

V and J are TRBV4-3 and TRBJ2-5; TRBD2 might be the D (5 bases). Trimming took 1 base from V and 5 from J, leaving 8 bases between them. This CDR3 comprises 13 residues. Germline V CDR1 and CDR2: LGHNA, YSLEER. The CDR3 is CASSQGPGETQYF. In DNA form, the CDR3 reads TGCGCCAGCAGCCAAGGACCGGGGGAGACCCAGTACTTC.

CDR3 bases: TGCGCCAGCAGCCAAGAGCGGGGGACTGAGCAGTTCTTC. Its protein product is CASSQERGTEQFF. The chain carries TRBV4-3 and TRBJ2-1; TRBD2 matches at 7 bases. Germline V lookup: CDR1 LGHNA, CDR2 YSLEER. V lost 0 bases, J lost 9 bases, and 2 bases stayed unmatched. The CDR3 has 13 residues.

J is TRBJ2-5 and V is TRBV7-2; D call uncertain. The germline CDR1 and CDR2 sequences are SGHTA and FQGNSA. The CDR3 consists of 14 residues. V lost 1 base, J lost 3 bases, and 9 bases lay in between. The CDR3, as DNA: TGTGCCAGCAGCTTAGGGTCCGTGGAAGAGACCCAGTACTTC. Translating gives CASSLGSVEETQYF.

The chain links TRBV4-2 to TRBJ2-7; D gene ambiguous. Germline CDR1 LGHNA, CDR2 YNFKEQ. Trimming shortened V by 0 bases and J by 5 bases, and 14 bases separated the two germline ends. The CDR3 covers 15 residues. The CDR3 DNA is TGTGCCAGCAGCCAAGACAGGCAGGTGCTCCACGAGCAGTACTTC. Its protein is CASSQDRQVLHEQYF.

V and J are TRBV7-6 and TRBJ2-7; 7 positions agree with TRBD1. This CDR3 spans 14 amino acids. The V and J ends lost 1 base and 3 bases, in that order; junction bases with no gene match: 3. Germline CDR1 and CDR2: SGHVS and FNYEAQ. The CDR3 bases are TGTGCCAGCAGCTTAGGTTCAGGGGGCTACGAGCAGTACTTC. Amino acid sequence: CASSLGSGGYEQYF. The whole variable domain, filled in from reference TRBV7-6 and TRBJ2-7, reads GAGVSQSPRYKVTKRGQDVALRCDPISGHVSLYWYRQALGQGPEFLTYFNYEAQQDKSGLPNDRFSAERPEGSISTLTIQRTEQRDSAMYRCASSLGSGGYEQYFGPGTRLTVT.

This chain connects TRBV7-2 to TRBJ2-5, with 10 bases matching TRBD1. Germline V CDR1 and CDR2: SGHTA, FQGNSA. This CDR3 contains 14 residues. V shed 6 bases, J shed 1 base, and the junction held 2 bases outside the gene matches. The CDR3 coding sequence is TGTGCCAGCAGAAGGACAGGGGGCCAAGAGACCCAGTACTTC. Translating it yields CASRRTGGQETQYF.